The sequence of this T cell receptor (beta chain) was determined in a study of T cells after yellow fever vaccination. Whole-study findings and limits: Detected again after the booster were most primary-vaccination clones, at about 96% CD4 and about 89% CD8. Any FACS-sorted repertoire could hold abundant clonotypes that contaminate it from the bulk population. Clonotypes shared by both compartments, CD4 and CD8, made up a small share.

The CDR3 totals 11 residues. Germline CDR1 DFQATT, CDR2 SNEGSKA (reference sequence). Conversion of TCR transcripts into cDNA relied on 5'RACE template switching, which added a universal primer site and UMIs. One entry per CDR3 protein, called by TCRdb with MiXCR from the 5' RACE reads. The data contain approximately 550,000 distinct CDR3 sequences, roughly a fifth of them singletons. In regard to this clonotype: The antigen is undetermined.

The rearrangement uses TRBV20-1 and TRBJ2-3; 10 bases line up with TRBD2. This TCR was recovered from a man aged 25-40 years who received the YFV17D yellow fever vaccine. Sequenced here: PBMCs, sampled 15 days after the yellow fever booster vaccination. This CDR3 reads CCSGRMDTQYF. The CDR3 bases are TGCTGTAGCGGGAGGATGGATACGCAGTATTTT.